This record covers a single TCR beta chain. Its specificity is not known. This entry is derived from a study of T cell responses to AZD1222 COVID-19 vaccine. The study's findings and limits: With dominance at 160-218 and 743-854, vaccine-associated CD4 TCRs spanned spike. With two AZD1222 doses given, Spike-specific TCR breadth and depth both rose. The study sampled repertoires only after the peak T cell response.

Libraries were prepared by immunoSEQ multiplex PCR; TCRdb keeps only in-frame clonotypes and omits some of them. The sample lists 100,000 to 150,000 clones, 90% seen once, with about 4.5% in the top ten. This CDR3 contains 14 residues. V was pared by 4 bases and J by 5 bases, with 9 bases of the junction left unmatched. Germline V gene lookup returns CDR1 SGHKS and CDR2 YYEKEE (reference sequence). This receptor was identified in an adult in good health. The sample here was peripheral blood, taken on day 0 of MenACWY control vaccination. The gene calls are TRBV5-5 and TRBJ2-7; 7 bases agree with TRBD1. This CDR3 is CASSTPTTGDEQYF. DNA of the CDR3: TGTGCCAGCAGCACCCCGACTACAGGGGACGAGCAGTACTTC.